These 22 T cell receptor beta chains came from one sample sequenced in a study of STAT3 mutations in large granular lymphocyte leukemia. Overall study results and limits: In T-cell large granular lymphocyte leukemia, about half of patients showed multiple immunodominant subclonotypes.

Generated by immunoSEQ multiplex PCR, the TCRdb table keeps only in-frame clones and is missing some. Among approximately 30,000 clones, 70% to 80% were seen once, and the ten largest hold approximately 31%. The antigens of these receptors remain unknown. Sequenced sample: peripheral blood mononuclear cells. Receptor source: a woman aged 45-65 years with T-cell large granular lymphocyte leukemia. Some clones in this sample may be carry-over from other donors' samples.

The sample holds a few counts of this clone. The chain joins TRBV7-9 to TRBJ1-2; D is undetermined. From germline, CDR1 is SEHNR and CDR2 FQNEAQ (reference sequence). This CDR3 comprises 14 residues. Trimming stripped 3 bases from V and 0 bases from J, with 8 bases between. CDR3 bases: TGTGCCAGCAGCTTGCCAGCCACTAACTATGGCTACACCTTC. Translating it yields CASSLPATNYGYTF.

In this sample, this clone turned up a few times. The chain carries TRBV27 and TRBJ1-1; 8 bases are shared with TRBD1. Trimming took 5 bases from V and 4 from J; bases not matched to a gene: 9. This CDR3 region has 15 residues. The germline gives CDR1 MNHEY, CDR2 SMNVEV (reference sequence). CDR3 sequence reads: CASSLRQGFGTEAFF. CDR3 nucleotide sequence: TGTGCCAGCAGTCTACGACAGGGGTTTGGCACTGAAGCTTTCTTT.

V gene TRBV7-2 combines with J gene TRBJ1-2; tentatively, D is TRBD1 (5 bases). V was trimmed by 2 bases and J by 5 bases, leaving 15 bases between them. Germline V gene data show CDR1 as SGHTA and CDR2 as FQGNSA. This CDR3 region has 15 residues. The CDR3 protein is CASSLYQGLGYGYTF. Written as DNA, the CDR3 is TGTGCCAGCAGCTTATATCAGGGTCTTGGGTATGGCTACACCTTC.

This chain joins TRBV28 and TRBJ2-7; 8 positions match TRBD1. Germline-derived CDR1 and CDR2 are MDHEN and SYDVKM. This CDR3 region has 17 residues. Trimming cost V 5 bases and J 4 bases; bases outside gene matches: 16. The CDR3 sequence: CASSNLGTGLPHYEQYF. CDR3 coding DNA: TGTGCCAGCAGTAACTTAGGGACAGGCCTCCCCCATTACGAGCAGTACTTC. The variable domain in full, with the rest retrieved from reference TRBV28 and TRBJ2-7, is DVKVTQSSRYLVKRTGEKVFLECVQDMDHENMFWYRQDPGLGLRLIYFSYDVKMKEKGDIPEGYSVSREKKERFSLILESASTNQTSMYLCASSNLGTGLPHYEQYFGPGTRLTVT.

The chain carries TRBV27 and TRBJ2-3; 7 bases are shared with TRBD2. CDR1 is MNHEY and CDR2 is SMNVEV in the germline V gene (reference sequence). CDR3 length: 17 amino acids. The junction had 14 bases not matched to a gene; V was cut back by 6 bases and J by 2 bases. The CDR3 protein is CASSPRSAGEDTDTQYF. The CDR3 region has the DNA TGTGCCAGCAGCCCCAGGTCGGCGGGAGAGGACACAGATACGCAGTATTTT.

This chain uses TRBV5-1 with TRBJ2-3; perhaps TRBD1 as D (6 bases). Germline V gives CDR1 SGHRS, CDR2 YFSETQ. The CDR3 length is 15 residues. V lost 1 base and J lost 3, with 12 bases in between. The CDR3 coding sequence is TGCGCCAGCAGCTTGACGGGACACCTAACAGATACGCAGTATTTT. Translation: CASSLTGHLTDTQYF.

This clone came up a few times. V usage is TRBV5-1 and J usage is TRBJ2-3; TRBD2 is a possible D gene (5 bases). With 10 bases removed from V and 6 bases from J, the gap between germline ends came to 21 bases. CDR3 size: 14 residues. CDR1 is SGHRS and CDR2 is YFSETQ in the germline V gene. CDR3 coding DNA: TGCGCCGCGCGGTCCGGAGGTCCTGGGGATACGCAGTATTTT. It translates to CAARSGGPGDTQYF.

The chain is built from TRBV5-5 and TRBJ1-5; no firm D call. The germline V gene encodes CDR1 SGHKS and CDR2 YYEKEE (reference sequence). Between the trimmed V and J ends, which lost 0 bases and 4 bases, there was a span of 5 bases. This CDR3 region has 13 residues. The CDR3 reads CASSLALNQPQHF. The CDR3 DNA reads TGTGCCAGCAGCTTGGCGCTAAATCAGCCCCAGCATTTT.

The chain links TRBV5-8 to TRBJ2-1; 7 bases are a match to TRBD2. Germline CDR1 is SGHTS and CDR2 is YDEGEE. The length of the CDR3 is 15 residues. The ends lost 3 bases at V and 9 bases at J; junction bases unmatched: 12. In nucleotides, the CDR3 is TGTGCCAGCAGCTCCACTAGTTGGGGGAGGGGTGAGCAGTTCTTC. This translates into CASSSTSWGRGEQFF. The full variable domain, with the rest looked up from reference TRBV5-8 and TRBJ2-1, is EAGVTQSPTHLIKTRGQQATLRCSPISGHTSVYWYQQALGLGLQFLLWYDEGEERNRGNFPPRFSGRQFPNYSSELNVNALELEDSALYLCASSSTSWGRGEQFFGPGTRLTVL.

Worth noting for this clone: Germline and junction disagree at one end, which may indicate a read error. V and J are TRBV30 and TRBJ1-4, with no clear D. The CDR3 loop spans 12 amino acids. In germline, CDR1 is GTSNPN, CDR2 SVGIG (reference sequence). CDR3 nucleotides: TGTGCCTGGAGTGTCCAAGGGAGTCGCATTACATTT. This encodes CAWSVQGSRITF. Full variable domain (rest looked up from reference TRBV30 and TRBJ1-4): SQTIHQWPATLVQPVGSPLSLECTVEGTSNPNLYWYRQAAGRGLQLLFYSVGIGQISSEVPQNLSASRPQDRQFILSSKKLLLSDSGFYLCAWSVQGSRITFGSGTQLSVL.

This chain links TRBV29-1 with TRBJ1-1; 8 bases match TRBD1. J gave up 4 bases and V 6 bases, and 7 bases lay outside the gene matches. From germline, CDR1 is SQVTM and CDR2 ANQGSEA. The CDR3 is made up of 13 amino acids. This CDR3 reads CSVGVGQGTEAFF. In DNA, the CDR3 is TGCAGCGTGGGGGTTGGACAGGGCACTGAAGCTTTCTTT.

The V gene is TRBV4-2, the J gene TRBJ2-3; TRBD2 agrees at 9 bases. V lost 4 bases to trimming and J lost 1 base; unmatched junction nucleotides: 0. The CDR3 sequence is 14 residues long. CDR1 is LGHNA, CDR2 YNFKEQ, per germline. CDR3 region: CASSRTSGTDTQYF. The DNA for the CDR3 is TGTGCCAGCAGCCGGACTAGCGGCACAGATACGCAGTATTTT.

This chain connects TRBV14 to TRBJ2-7, with a weak D call TRBD2 (6 bases). CDR3 length: 17 amino acids. From germline, CDR1 is SGHDN and CDR2 FVKESK. The V gene lost 4 bases and the J gene lost 2 bases, with 21 bases spanning the gap. The CDR3, as DNA: TGTGCCAGCAGCCCTAACCCCTCCGGGACTGTAACCTACGAGCAGTACTTC. This sequence encodes CASSPNPSGTVTYEQYF. The variable domain in full, completed from reference TRBV14 and TRBJ2-7, reads EAGVTQFPSHSVIEKGQTVTLRCDPISGHDNLYWYRRVMGKEIKFLLHFVKESKQDESGMPNNRFLAERTGGTYSTLKVQPAELEDSGVYFCASSPNPSGTVTYEQYFGPGTRLTVT.

This clone was observed once. This rearrangement joins TRBV7-3 to TRBJ2-2; D not certain. From germline, CDR1 is SGHTA and CDR2 FQGTGA. Trimming removed 6 bases from V and 2 bases from J, with 4 bases in between. CDR3 length equals 12 residues. The CDR3 sequence: CASSYNTGELFF. CDR3 coding DNA: TGTGCCAGCAGTTACAACACCGGGGAGCTGTTTTTT.

The rearrangement joins TRBV5-1 to TRBJ2-7; 12 nucleotides agree with TRBD1. The V gene's germline CDR1 is SGHRS and CDR2 YFSETQ. J lost 7 bases, V lost 0 bases, and 5 bases had no gene match. The CDR3 is made up of 15 amino acids. The CDR3 DNA follows: TGCGCCAGCAGCTTGGGGGGGACAGGGGGCAGGGAGCAGTACTTC. Residues: CASSLGGTGGREQYF.

Only one count was recorded for this clone. This chain links TRBV28 with TRBJ2-1; TRBD2 matches at 15 bases. V shed 6 bases and J 8 bases; nucleotides not matched to a gene: 17. The CDR3 contains 19 residues. Looked up from germline, CDR1 is MDHEN and CDR2 is SYDVKM. In DNA form, the CDR3 reads TGTGCCAGCAGAATTGTCGGGACTAGCGGGAGGACCCGACTTGATGAGCAGTTCTTC. Protein sequence: CASRIVGTSGRTRLDEQFF.

This clone was seen a single time. The chain couples TRBV5-3 to TRBJ1-4; 7 nucleotides match TRBD1. Being an ORF, TRBV5-3 has a function that is uncertain. After removal of 0 bases from V and 0 bases from J, the junction contained 2 bases not matched to a gene. The CDR3 spans 16 residues. The CDR3 nucleotides are TGTGCCAGAAGCTTGGGGACAGGCCCAACTAATGAAAAACTGTTTTTT. Amino acids: CARSLGTGPTNEKLFF.

The chain uses TRBV19 and TRBJ1-5; D not resolved. Germline CDR1 is LNHDA and CDR2 is SQIVND (reference sequence). Trimming removed 4 bases at V and 0 bases at J, with 4 bases between. The length of the CDR3 is 13 residues. The CDR3 reads CASSTNSNQPQHF. The CDR3 DNA follows: TGTGCCAGTAGTACGAATAGCAATCAGCCCCAGCATTTT.

CDR3 loop: CASSNRGSTEKLFF. The CDR3 DNA is TGTGCCAGCAGTAACAGGGGAAGCACGGAAAAACTGTTTTTT. J is TRBJ1-4 and V is TRBV5-6; 7 positions agree with TRBD1. Trimming took 5 bases from V and 8 from J; bases not matched to a gene: 9. The length of the CDR3 is 14 residues. Germline V gene sequence: CDR1 SGHDT, CDR2 YYEEEE.

This chain connects TRBV18 to TRBJ2-1; TRBD2 agrees at 7 bases. CDR3 length: 13 amino acids. J was trimmed by 5 bases and V by 2 bases; bases with no gene match: 0. Germline values: CDR1 KGHSH, CDR2 LQKENI. CDR3: CASSPGRDNEQFF. DNA of the CDR3: TGTGCCAGCTCACCAGGGAGGGACAATGAGCAGTTCTTC.

The table lists this clone with a few counts. The rearrangement uses TRBV7-3 and TRBJ1-2; D is undetermined. The CDR3 runs 11 residues. Between the trimmed V and J ends, which lost 5 bases and 6 bases, there was a span of 7 bases. Looked up from germline, CDR1 is SGHTA and CDR2 is FQGTGA. The CDR3 protein is CASSRKDGYTF. The CDR3 DNA follows: TGTGCCAGCAGCCGTAAAGATGGCTACACCTTC. Full variable domain (missing parts from reference TRBV7-3 and TRBJ1-2): GAGVSQTPSNKVTEKGKYVELRCDPISGHTALYWYRQSLGQGPEFLIYFQGTGAADDSGLPNDRFFAVRPEGSVSTLKIQRTERGDSAVYLCASSRKDGYTFGSGTRLTVV.

The rearrangement links TRBV11-2 to TRBJ2-2; D possibly corresponds to TRBD2 (6 bases). Germline V gives CDR1 SGHAT, CDR2 FQNNGV. V was trimmed by 4 bases and J by 3 bases, leaving 12 bases between them. The CDR3 length is 15 residues. Here the CDR3 reads CASSSRRGDTGELFF. CDR3 coding DNA: TGTGCCAGCAGCTCTCGGCGGGGAGACACCGGGGAGCTGTTTTTT.